Listed below are T cell receptor beta chains from one sample, sequenced in a study of shared clonotypes between healthy human individuals. Assay: immunoSEQ multiplex PCR; the TCRdb copy retains only in-frame clones and omits some. The profile covers some 1,400,000 clones, with roughly 96% appearing a single time and approximately 1.2% taken by the ten largest. The sample comprised naive CD4+ T cells sorted from blood. Every receptor here comes from a man under 40 in good health. The CDR3 runs from the conserved cysteine through the conserved F or W. The D gene is left open where the match is weak. Clone size appears in some rows only: once, few, many, or a class for an expanded clone.

>12|-|TRBJ2-7|TRBV10-3|-
CAIRQGSYEQYF
TGTGCCATCAGACAGGGATCCTACGAGCAGTACTTC
>15|-|TRBJ2-1|TRBV5-8|TRBD2
CASSSGWREGVEQFF
TGTGCCAGCAGCTCGGGCTGGCGGGAGGGGGTTGAGCAGTTCTTC
>17|-|TRBJ2-3|TRBV9|TRBD2
CASSSTRTSGSPDTQYF
TGTGCCAGCAGCTCAACAAGGACTAGCGGGAGTCCAGATACGCAGTATTTT
>14|-|TRBJ2-2|TRBV15|TRBD1
CATSRGQDTGELFF
TGTGCCACCAGCAGGGGACAGGACACCGGGGAGCTGTTTTTT
>14|-|TRBJ2-7|TRBV30|-
CAWSPNLLNREQYF
TGTGCCTGGAGTCCGAACCTACTCAACAGGGAGCAGTACTTC
>16|-|TRBJ2-1|TRBV18|TRBD2
CASSPLGLAGGNEQFF
TGTGCCAGCTCACCCCTCGGACTAGCGGGAGGGAATGAGCAGTTCTTC
>16|-|TRBJ1-4|TRBV28|TRBD1
CASSLPTGTGNEKLFF
TGTGCCAGCAGTTTACCAACCGGGACAGGCAATGAAAAACTGTTTTTT
>13|-|TRBJ1-1|TRBV28|-
CASSNPQNTEAFF
TGTGCCAGCAGTAATCCCCAAAACACTGAAGCTTTCTTT
>15|-|TRBJ2-3|TRBV28|TRBD2
CASSPQRGNLVTQYF
TGTGCCAGCAGTCCTCAGCGGGGAAATCTTGTTACGCAGTATTTT
>18|-|TRBJ2-1|TRBV5-1|TRBD2
CASLPGLAGSGSGNEQFF
TGCGCCAGTTTACCGGGACTAGCGGGGAGTGGTTCTGGGAATGAGCAGTTCTTC
>16|few|TRBJ2-7|TRBV12-1|-
CASSASGGMSSYEQYF
TGTGCCAGCAGCGCCTCCGGCGGGATGAGCTCCTACGAGCAGTACTTC
>18|-|TRBJ2-1|TRBV2|TRBD2
CASSPWGSGRGPLNEQFF
TGTGCCAGCAGTCCTTGGGGTAGCGGGAGGGGGCCCCTCAATGAGCAGTTCTTC
>16|-|TRBJ2-2|TRBV28|TRBD2
CASSPSGIGITGELFF
TGTGCCAGCAGTCCTAGCGGGATCGGAATCACCGGGGAGCTGTTTTTT
>16|-|TRBJ1-2|TRBV28|-
CASSPADPNSDYGYTF
TGTGCCAGCAGTCCAGCGGACCCAAACAGCGACTATGGCTACACCTTC
>18|-|TRBJ1-4|TRBV18|-
CASSYAPATGRTNEKLFF
TGTGCCAGCTCCTACGCCCCCGCGACCGGGCGCACTAATGAAAAACTGTTTTTT
>13|-|TRBJ1-1|TRBV28|-
CASSTSVGAEAFF
TGTGCCAGCAGTACCTCGGTTGGGGCTGAAGCTTTCTTT
>13|-|TRBJ2-7|TRBV2|TRBD2
CASSPSGSIEQYF
TGTGCCAGCTCGCCTAGCGGGAGTATCGAGCAGTACTTC
>15|-|TRBJ2-5|TRBV4-1|-
CASSQDGAGQETQYF
TGCGCCAGCAGCCAAGACGGGGCGGGCCAAGAGACCCAGTACTTC
>16|-|TRBJ2-2|TRBV5-4|-
CASSLALAANTGELFF
TGTGCCAGCAGCTTGGCACTAGCAGCTAACACCGGGGAGCTGTTTTTT
>12|-|TRBJ2-7|TRBV5-1|-
CASSLEGREQYF
TGCGCCAGCAGCTTGGAAGGCCGCGAGCAGTACTTC
>13|-|TRBJ2-1|TRBV7-2|-
CASSYQGADEQFF
TGTGCCAGCAGCTATCAGGGTGCCGATGAGCAGTTCTTC
>14|-|TRBJ1-5|TRBV28|-
CASKPGVSNQPQHF
TGTGCCAGCAAACCAGGTGTTAGCAATCAGCCCCAGCATTTT
>14|-|TRBJ2-7|TRBV27|-
CASSFSLSAYEQYF
TGTGCCAGCAGTTTCTCCCTATCCGCCTACGAGCAGTACTTC
>14|-|TRBJ2-7|TRBV28|-
CASSLDRIVYEQYF
TGTGCCAGCAGTCTGGACAGAATAGTCTACGAGCAGTACTTC
>17|-|TRBJ2-7|TRBV9|TRBD1
CASSVAPPETGVSEQYF
TGTGCCAGCAGCGTAGCCCCGCCCGAGACAGGGGTTTCCGAGCAGTACTTC
>15|once|TRBJ1-4|TRBV5-1|-
CASSLDGRTNEKLFF
TGCGCCAGCAGCTTGGATGGCAGAACTAATGAAAAACTGTTTTTT